This T cell receptor (beta chain) derives from a study of T cell responses to AZD1222 COVID-19 vaccine. Points from the study as a whole: Recipients of two AZD1222 doses showed rising Spike-specific TCR breadth and depth. White British donors predominated, females outnumbered males, and clonal diversity was possibly underestimated. Variant regions that are unmutated are reportedly the target of nearly half of spike-specific TCRs.

Per germline, CDR1 LNHDA and CDR2 SQIVND (reference sequence). The CDR3 extends over 14 amino acids. V shed 5 bases and J shed 0 bases, with 5 bases lying between them. In the case of this clone: Its antigen is not identified.

Some clones are missing from TCRdb's copy, which holds only in-frame ones; the method was immunoSEQ multiplex PCR. The table lists around 110,000 clones, 85% to 90% of them singletons, with about 3% in the top ten. This TCR was sampled from an adult in good health. Specimen: peripheral blood, collected on day 0 of AZD1222 vaccination. The J gene is TRBJ1-6, the V gene TRBV19, with D unclear. In DNA, the CDR3 is TGTGCCAGTAGTGGGAGCTCCTATAATTCACCCCTCCACTTT. Its protein is CASSGSSYNSPLHF.